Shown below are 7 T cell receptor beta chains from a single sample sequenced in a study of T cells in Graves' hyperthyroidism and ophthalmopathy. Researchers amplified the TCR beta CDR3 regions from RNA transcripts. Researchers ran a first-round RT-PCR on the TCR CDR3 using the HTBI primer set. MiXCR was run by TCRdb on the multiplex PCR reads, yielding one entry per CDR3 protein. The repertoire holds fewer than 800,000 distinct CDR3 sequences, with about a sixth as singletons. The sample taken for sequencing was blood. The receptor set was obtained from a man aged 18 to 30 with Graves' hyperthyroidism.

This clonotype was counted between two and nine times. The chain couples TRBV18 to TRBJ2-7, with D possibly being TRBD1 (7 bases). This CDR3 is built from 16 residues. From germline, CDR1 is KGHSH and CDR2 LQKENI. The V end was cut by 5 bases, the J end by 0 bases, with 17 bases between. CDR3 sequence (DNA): TGTGCCAGCTCATCCCCTCGACAGGGACTCTCCTACGAGCAGTACTTC. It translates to CASSSPRQGLSYEQYF.

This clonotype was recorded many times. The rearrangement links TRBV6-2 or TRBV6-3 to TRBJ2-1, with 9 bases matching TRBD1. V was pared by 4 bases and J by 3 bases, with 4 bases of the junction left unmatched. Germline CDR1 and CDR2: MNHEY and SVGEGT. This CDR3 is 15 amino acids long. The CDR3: CASSLQGASYNEQFF. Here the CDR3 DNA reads TGTGCCAGCAGTTTACAGGGGGCAAGCTACAATGAGCAGTTCTTC.

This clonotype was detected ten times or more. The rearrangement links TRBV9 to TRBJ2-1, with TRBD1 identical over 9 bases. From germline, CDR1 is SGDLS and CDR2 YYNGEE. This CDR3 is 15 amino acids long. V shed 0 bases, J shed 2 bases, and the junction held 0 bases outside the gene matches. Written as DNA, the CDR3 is TGTGCCAGCAGCGTAGGGGACAGGGCCTACAATGAGCAGTTCTTC. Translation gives CASSVGDRAYNEQFF.

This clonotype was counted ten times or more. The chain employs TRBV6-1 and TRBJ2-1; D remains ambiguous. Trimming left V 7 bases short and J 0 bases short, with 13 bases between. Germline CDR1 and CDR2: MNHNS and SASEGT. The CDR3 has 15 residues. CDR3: CASKELGYSYNEQFF. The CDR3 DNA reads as TGTGCCAGCAAAGAATTGGGTTACTCCTACAATGAGCAGTTCTTC.

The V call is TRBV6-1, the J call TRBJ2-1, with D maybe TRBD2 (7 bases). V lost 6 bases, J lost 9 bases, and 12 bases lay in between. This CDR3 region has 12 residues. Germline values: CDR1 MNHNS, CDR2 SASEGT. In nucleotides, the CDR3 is TGTGCCAGCAGAACAGGGAGGGCTGAGCAGTTCTTC. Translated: CASRTGRAEQFF.

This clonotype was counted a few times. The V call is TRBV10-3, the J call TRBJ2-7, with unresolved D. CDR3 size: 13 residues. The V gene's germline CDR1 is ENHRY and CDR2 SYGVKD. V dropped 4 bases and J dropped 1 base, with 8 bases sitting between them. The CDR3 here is CAISAYKSYEQYF. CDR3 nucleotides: TGTGCCATCAGTGCTTATAAGTCCTACGAGCAGTACTTC.

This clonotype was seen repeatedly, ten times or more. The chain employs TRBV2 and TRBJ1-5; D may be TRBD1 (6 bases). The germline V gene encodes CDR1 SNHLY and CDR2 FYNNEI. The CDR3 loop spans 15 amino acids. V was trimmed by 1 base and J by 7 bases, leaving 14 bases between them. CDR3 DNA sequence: TGTGCCAGCAGTGAAGAGCAGGGGCGGGACCAGCCCCAGCATTTT. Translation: CASSEEQGRDQPQHF.